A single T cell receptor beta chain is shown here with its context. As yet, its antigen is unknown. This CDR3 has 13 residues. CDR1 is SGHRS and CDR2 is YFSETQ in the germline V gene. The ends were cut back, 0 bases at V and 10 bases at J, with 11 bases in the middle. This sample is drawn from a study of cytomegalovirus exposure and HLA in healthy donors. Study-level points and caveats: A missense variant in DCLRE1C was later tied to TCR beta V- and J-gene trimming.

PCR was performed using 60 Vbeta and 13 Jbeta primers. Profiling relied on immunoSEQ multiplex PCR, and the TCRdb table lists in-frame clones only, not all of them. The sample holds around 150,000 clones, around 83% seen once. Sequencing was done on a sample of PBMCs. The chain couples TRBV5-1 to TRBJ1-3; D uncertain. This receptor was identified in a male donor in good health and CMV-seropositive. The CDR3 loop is CASSLEDYGTIYF. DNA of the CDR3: TGCGCCAGCAGCTTGGAAGACTATGGGACCATATATTTT. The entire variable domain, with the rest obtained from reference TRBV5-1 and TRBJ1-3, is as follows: KAGVTQTPRYLIKTRGQQVTLSCSPISGHRSVSWYQQTPGQGLQFLFEYFSETQRNKGNFPGRFSGRQFSNSRSEMNVSTLELGDSALYLCASSLEDYGTIYFGEGSWLTVV.